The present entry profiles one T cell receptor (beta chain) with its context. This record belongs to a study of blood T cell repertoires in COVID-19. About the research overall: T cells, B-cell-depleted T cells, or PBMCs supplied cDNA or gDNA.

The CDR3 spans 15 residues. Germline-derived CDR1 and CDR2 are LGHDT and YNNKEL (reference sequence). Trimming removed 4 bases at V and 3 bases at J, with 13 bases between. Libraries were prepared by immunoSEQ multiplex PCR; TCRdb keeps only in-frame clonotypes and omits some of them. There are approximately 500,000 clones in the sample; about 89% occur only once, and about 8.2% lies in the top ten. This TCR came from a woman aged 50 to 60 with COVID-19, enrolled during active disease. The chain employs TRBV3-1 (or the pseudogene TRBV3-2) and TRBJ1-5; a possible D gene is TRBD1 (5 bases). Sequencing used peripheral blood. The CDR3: CASSLPGQINQPQHF. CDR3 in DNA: TGTGCCAGCAGCCTCCCTGGACAAATCAATCAGCCCCAGCATTTT.